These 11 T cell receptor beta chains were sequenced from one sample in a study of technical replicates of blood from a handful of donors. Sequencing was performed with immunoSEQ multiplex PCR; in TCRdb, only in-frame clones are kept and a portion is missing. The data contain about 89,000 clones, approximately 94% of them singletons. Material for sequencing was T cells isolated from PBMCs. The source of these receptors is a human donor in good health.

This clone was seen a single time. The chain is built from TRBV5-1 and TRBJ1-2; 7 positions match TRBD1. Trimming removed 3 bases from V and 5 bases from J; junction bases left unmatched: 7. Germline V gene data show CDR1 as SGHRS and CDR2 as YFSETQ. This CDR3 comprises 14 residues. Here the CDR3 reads CASSSGTESYGYTF. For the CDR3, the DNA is TGCGCCAGCAGCTCCGGGACAGAGTCATATGGCTACACCTTC.

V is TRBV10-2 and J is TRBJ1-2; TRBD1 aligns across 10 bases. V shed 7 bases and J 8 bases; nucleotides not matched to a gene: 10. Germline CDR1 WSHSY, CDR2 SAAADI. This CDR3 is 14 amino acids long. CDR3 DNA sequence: TGCGCCAGCATGTCGCCCGGGACAGGGGACGGCTACACCTTC. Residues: CASMSPGTGDGYTF.

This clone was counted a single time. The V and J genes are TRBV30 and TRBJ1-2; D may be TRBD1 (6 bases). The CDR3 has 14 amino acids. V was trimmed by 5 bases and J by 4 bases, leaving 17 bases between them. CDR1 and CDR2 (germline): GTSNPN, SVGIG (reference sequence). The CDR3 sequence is CAWLEWGGAYGYTF. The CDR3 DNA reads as TGTGCCTGGCTCGAGTGGGGGGGCGCCTATGGCTACACCTTC.

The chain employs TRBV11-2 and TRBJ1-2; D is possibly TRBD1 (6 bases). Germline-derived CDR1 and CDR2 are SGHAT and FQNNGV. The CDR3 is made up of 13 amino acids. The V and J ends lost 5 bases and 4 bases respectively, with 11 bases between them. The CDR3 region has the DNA TGTGCCAGCAGCGAACAGGGACCCTATGGCTACACCTTC. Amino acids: CASSEQGPYGYTF.

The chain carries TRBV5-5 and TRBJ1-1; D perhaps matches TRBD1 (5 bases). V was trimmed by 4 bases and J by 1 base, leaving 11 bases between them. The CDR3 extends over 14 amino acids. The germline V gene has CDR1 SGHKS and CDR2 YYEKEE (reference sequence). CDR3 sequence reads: CASSPAGPNTEAFF. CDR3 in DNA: TGTGCCAGCAGCCCGGCAGGGCCGAACACTGAAGCTTTCTTT.

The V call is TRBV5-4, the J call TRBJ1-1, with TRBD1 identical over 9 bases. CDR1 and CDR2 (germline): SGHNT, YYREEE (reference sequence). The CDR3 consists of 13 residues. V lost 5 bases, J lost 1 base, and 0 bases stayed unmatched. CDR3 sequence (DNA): TGTGCCAGCAGGGACAGGGGGAACACTGAAGCTTTCTTT. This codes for CASRDRGNTEAFF.

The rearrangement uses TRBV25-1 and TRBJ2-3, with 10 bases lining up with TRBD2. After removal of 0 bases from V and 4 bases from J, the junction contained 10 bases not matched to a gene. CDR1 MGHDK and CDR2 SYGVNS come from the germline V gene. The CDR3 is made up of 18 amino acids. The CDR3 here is CASSEYGGELAGPDTQYF. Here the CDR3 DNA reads TGTGCCAGCAGTGAATACGGTGGGGAACTAGCGGGGCCAGATACGCAGTATTTT.

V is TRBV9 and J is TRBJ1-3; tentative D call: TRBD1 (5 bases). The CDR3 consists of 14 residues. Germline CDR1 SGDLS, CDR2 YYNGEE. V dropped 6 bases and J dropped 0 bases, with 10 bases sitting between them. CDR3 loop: CASNRGDSGNTIYF. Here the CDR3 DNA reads TGTGCCAGCAATAGGGGCGACTCTGGAAACACCATATATTTT.

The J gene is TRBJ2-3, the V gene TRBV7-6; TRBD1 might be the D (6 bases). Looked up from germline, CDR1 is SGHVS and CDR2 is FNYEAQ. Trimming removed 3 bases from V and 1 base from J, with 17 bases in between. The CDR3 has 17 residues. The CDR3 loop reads CASSFSTGRVGTDTQYF. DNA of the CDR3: TGTGCCAGCAGCTTCTCCACAGGGCGCGTAGGCACAGATACGCAGTATTTT. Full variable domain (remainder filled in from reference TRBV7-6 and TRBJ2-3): GAGVSQSPRYKVTKRGQDVALRCDPISGHVSLYWYRQALGQGPEFLTYFNYEAQQDKSGLPNDRFSAERPEGSISTLTIQRTEQRDSAMYRCASSFSTGRVGTDTQYFGPGTRLTVL.

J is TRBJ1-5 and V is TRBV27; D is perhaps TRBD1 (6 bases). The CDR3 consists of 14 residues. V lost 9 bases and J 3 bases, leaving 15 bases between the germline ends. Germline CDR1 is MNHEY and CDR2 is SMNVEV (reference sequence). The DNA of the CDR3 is TGTGCCAGGAGGGGGAGGGAGAACAATCAGCCCCAGCATTTT. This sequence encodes CARRGRENNQPQHF.

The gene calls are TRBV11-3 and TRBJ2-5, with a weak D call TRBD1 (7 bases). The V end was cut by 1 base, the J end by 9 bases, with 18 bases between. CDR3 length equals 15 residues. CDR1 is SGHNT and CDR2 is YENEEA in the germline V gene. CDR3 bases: TGTGCCAGCAGCTTAGGCAGGGGGGAGTGGATTGCCCAGTACTTC. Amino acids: CASSLGRGEWIAQYF.